Listed below are T cell receptor beta chains from one sample, sequenced in a study of CD8+CD57+ T cells in acquired aplastic anemia. TCRdb ran MiXCR on the reads and lists one entry per CDR3 protein. The repertoire holds 130,000 or so distinct CDR3 sequences, with 40% to 45% as singletons. Input material: sorted CD4+, CD8+, or CD8+CD57+ T cells (not recorded which) from PBMCs. Source of these receptors: a human donor in good health, serving as a control. Each CDR3 is given with its conserved first and last residue. D genes are given only for firm matches. Where a row states a size, it is once, few, many or the class of an expanded clone; other rows omit it.

clone_size j_call v_call d_call cdr3_nt cdr3_aa
few TRBJ1-1 TRBV6-1 . TGTGCCAGCAGTGAAACGGGGAACACTGAAGCTTTCTTT CASSETGNTEAFF
many TRBJ1-5 TRBV15 . TGTGCCACCAGCAGAGAGGGCAGGGGTTTCAATCAGCCCCAGCATTTT CATSREGRGFNQPQHF
many TRBJ2-3 TRBV7-8 . TGTGCCAGCAGCTCACAGACGGGCAACACAGATACGCAGTATTTT CASSSQTGNTDTQYF
many TRBJ2-1 TRBV24-1 TRBD1 TGTGCCACCAGCAGGGGGCTAGGGGAGCAGTTCTTC CATSRGLGEQFF
medium-sized TRBJ1-6 TRBV29-1 . TGCAGCGTTCGCGACAGTAATTCACCCCTCCACTTT CSVRDSNSPLHF
few TRBJ2-5 TRBV20-1 TRBD1 TGCAGTGCTAGAGATCCAGGACAGGGAAAAGAGACCCAGTACTTC CSARDPGQGKETQYF
many TRBJ2-7 TRBV15 . TGTGCCACCAGCAGAAAATTCGGACAGACCAAAGAACGAGAGCAGTACTTC CATSRKFGQTKEREQYF
. TRBJ1-1 TRBV11-2 . TGTGCCAGCAGCTTAGCGTCCATGAACACTGAAGCTTTCTTT CASSLASMNTEAFF
many TRBJ1-6 TRBV4-1 . TGCGCCAGCAGCCAAGGGCGGGGCAGGACGGCCTACAGATTTTCACCCCTCCACTTT CASSQGRGRTAYRFSPLHF
. TRBJ1-2 TRBV19 . . CASTDRGPNYGCTF
many TRBJ2-6 TRBV10-3 . TGTGCCATCCAGGAAACCTCTGGGGCCAACGTCCTGACTTTC CAIQETSGANVLTF
. TRBJ2-7 TRBV5-1 . TGCGCCAGCAGCTGGGGACCCGGGTCCTACGAGCAGTACTTC CASSWGPGSYEQYF
many TRBJ2-5 TRBV9 TRBD1 TGTGCCAGCAGCGTAGGAAGACAGGGGGGGTACCAAGAGACCCAGTACTTC CASSVGRQGGYQETQYF
. TRBJ2-3 TRBV29-1 . TGCAGCGTTCTTAGTACGAAGACAGGCAGCACAGATACGCAGTATTTT CSVLSTKTGSTDTQYF
many TRBJ1-3 TRBV12-3/TRBV12-4 . TGTGCCAGCAGTTTAGCGGGGGGGACTGGAAACACCATATATTTT CASSLAGGTGNTIYF
many TRBJ1-5 TRBV10-3 . TGTGCCATCAGTTCCGAGAGAAGCAATCAGCCCCAGCATTTT CAISSERSNQPQHF
. TRBJ1-4 TRBV5-4 TRBD1 TGTGCCAGCAGTCGGACAGGGGGCGAAGAAAAACTGTTTTTT CASSRTGGEEKLFF
many TRBJ2-1 TRBV12-3/TRBV12-4 . TGTGCCTGGTCAAAAGGGGTGAATGAGCAGTTCTTC CAWSKGVNEQFF
. TRBJ2-7 TRBV15 TRBD2 TGTGCCACCAGCAGAGTTCTACTAGCGGGAAGAAGCTCCTACGAGCAGTACTTC CATSRVLLAGRSSYEQYF
. TRBJ2-7 TRBV25-1 TRBD2 TGTGCCAGCAGTGAGGCGCTAGCGGGATACAATGAGCAGTACTTC CASSEALAGYNEQYF
many TRBJ1-1 TRBV6-1 . TGTGCCAGCAGATTCGACCGGAACACTGAAGCTTTCTTT CASRFDRNTEAFF
many TRBJ2-3 TRBV20-1 TRBD2 TGCAGTGCCCCGGGGGGGTCAGATACGCAGTATTTT CSAPGGSDTQYF
many TRBJ2-7 TRBV24-1 TRBD1 TGTGCCACCAGTGATTCCCGGGACAGGACTTCCTACGAGCAGTACTTC CATSDSRDRTSYEQYF
few TRBJ2-1 TRBV7-9 . TGTGCCAGCAGCTTAGGGGATGAGCAGTTCTTC CASSLGDEQFF
. TRBJ2-2 TRBV2 . TGTGCCAGCAGTGGGACAGCCAACACCGGGGAGCTGTTTTTT CASSGTANTGELFF
. TRBJ2-3 TRBV20-1 . TGCAGTGCCAGTTGGGGAGGAGATACGCAGTATTTT CSASWGGDTQYF
. TRBJ2-7 TRBV9 TRBD2 TGTGCCAGCAGCGTAGATCGGGGGCCTAGCGGGGGCCGGGAGCAGTACTTC CASSVDRGPSGGREQYF
many TRBJ2-7 TRBV3-1 . TGTGCCAGCAGTGTAGGGGAAACCTACGAGCAGTACTTC CASSVGETYEQYF
. TRBJ1-1 TRBV5-1 . TGCGCCAGCATGGTGAGCGGGGGTTCGATGAACACTGAAGCTTTCTTT CASMVSGGSMNTEAFF
. TRBJ1-6 TRBV2 . TGTGCCAGCAGTGGCCGGGCGAATAATTCACCCCTCCACTTT CASSGRANNSPLHF
many TRBJ2-5 TRBV20-1 TRBD2 TGCAGTGCGCTTCTAGCGGGGTGGGAGACCCAGTACTTC CSALLAGWETQYF
many TRBJ2-6 TRBV20-1 . TGCAGTGCTAGACAGGGTGGGGCCAACGTCCTGACTTTC CSARQGGANVLTF
few TRBJ2-7 TRBV2 . TGTGCCAGCAGTGAGGAACAGGGCTCCTACGAGCAGTACTTC CASSEEQGSYEQYF
many TRBJ1-1 TRBV10-1 TRBD1 TGCGCCAGCAGTGACCCCGGGACAGGTAACACTGAAGCTTTCTTT CASSDPGTGNTEAFF
. TRBJ2-3 TRBV5-1 TRBD1 TGCGCCAGCAGCTTCGGACAGGGGGAAAGTTTCACAACGACAGATACGCAGTATTTT CASSFGQGESFTTTDTQYF
. TRBJ2-3 TRBV6-2/TRBV6-3 TRBD2 TGTGCCAGCAGTTCCACCTCTAGCGGGAAACGCACAGATACGCAGTATTTT CASSSTSSGKRTDTQYF
many TRBJ2-3 TRBV20-1 TRBD2 TGCAGTGTCCTAGCGGGGGGGCGGGATACGCAGTATTTT CSVLAGGRDTQYF
many TRBJ2-2 TRBV3-1 . TGTGCCAGCAGCTTGGGGGGGGCGCGAACCGGGGAGCTGTTTTTT CASSLGGARTGELFF
. TRBJ2-7 TRBV12-3/TRBV12-4 TRBD2 TGTGCCAGCAGTTTAGCCGGGACTAGCGGCCACGAGCAGTACTTC CASSLAGTSGHEQYF
. TRBJ2-2 TRBV29-1 TRBD1 TGCAGCGCCGGAGACAGGGGGAACACCGGGGAGCTGTTTTTT CSAGDRGNTGELFF
many TRBJ2-1 TRBV19 TRBD2 TGTGCCAGTAGTATATTCCTAGCGGGAGGAATGGCTAAGCAGTTCTTC CASSIFLAGGMAKQFF
many TRBJ2-7 TRBV6-1 . TGTGCCAGCAGTGAAGGGGACCTAACCTACGAGCAGTACTTC CASSEGDLTYEQYF
. TRBJ2-7 TRBV5-4 TRBD1 TGTGCCCGCAGCTTGGAACAGGGGGTCTCCTACGAGCAGTACTTC CARSLEQGVSYEQYF
. TRBJ2-3 TRBV29-1 TRBD1 TGCAGCGGGGGGGACAGGGTGGGGATGGATACGCAGTATTTT CSGGDRVGMDTQYF
. TRBJ2-3 TRBV20-1 TRBD2 TGCAGTGCTAGACTCGTAGAGCGGGGGCCTCGAGATACGCAGTATTTT CSARLVERGPRDTQYF
. TRBJ2-5 TRBV24-1 . TGTGCCACCAGTGACGCCGGGACCAGAGAGACCCAGTACTTC CATSDAGTRETQYF
. TRBJ1-1 TRBV5-1 . TGCGCCAGCAGCTTGGCTCCGGGGTTAGACACTGAAGCTTTCTTT CASSLAPGLDTEAFF
. TRBJ2-7 TRBV5-1 . TGCGCCAGCAGCCGGGATCTTGGTGCCTCCTACGAGCAGTACTTC CASSRDLGASYEQYF
. TRBJ2-3 TRBV30 . TGTGCCTGTATAATGCGAAGCACAGATACGCAGTATTTT CACIMRSTDTQYF
. TRBJ2-1 TRBV20-1 . TGCAGTGCTAGACGGGAGAGGGAGCAGTTCTTC CSARREREQFF
many TRBJ2-2 TRBV25-1 . TGTGCCAGCAGTGGAATGGGCGCGAACACCGGGGAGCTGTTTTTT CASSGMGANTGELFF
. TRBJ1-6 TRBV19 TRBD1 TGTGCCAGTAGTATAGGCGGGACAGGGCGTTCACCCCTCCACTTT CASSIGGTGRSPLHF
. TRBJ1-4 TRBV20-1 . TGCAGTGCTAAAGGTCGAGGGGTCCGTGAAAAACTGTTTTTT CSAKGRGVREKLFF